The 25 T cell receptor beta chains in this list originate from one sample, sequenced in a study of beta chain features in type 1 diabetes listed by TCRdb under 2018. What the study reported, not specific to this receptor: In all four CD4+ subsets, TCRB CDR3 length was moderately but significantly shorter in type 1 diabetes patients.

The library was produced with the immunoSEQ multiplex PCR assay. The entire amount of isolated RNA was reverse transcribed using the High Capacity cDNA Reverse Transcription Kit, so the sequenced TCRB transcripts were expressed ones. TCRdb holds this immuneACCESS table with in-frame rearrangements only. Some clones are missing; in checked studies, unresolved V genes explain under half, and the rest has no known cause. The sample records a few hundred thousand clones, about 23% of which are singletons. More than 0.009% of the sample rests with the top ten. These TCRs' antigens remain unknown. The sequenced sample consisted of naive CD4+ T cells from blood. In light of the paper, this sample's cell subset or site label describes: true naive CD4+ T cells. Receptors were obtained from a woman in her 30s with type 1 diabetes.

About this clone: At the DNA level, this CDR3 is encoded by other sequences in the same sample as well. The chain joins TRBV5-1 to TRBJ1-5, with 8 bases fitting TRBD1. Trimming at V came to 4 bases and at J to 4 bases, leaving 4 bases not matched to a gene. CDR1 is SGHRS and CDR2 is YFSETQ in the germline V gene. The CDR3 consists of 14 residues. The CDR3 DNA follows: TGCGCCAGCAGCACCGGACAGGGAAATCAGCCCCAGCATTTT. Translation gives CASSTGQGNQPQHF.

This clone was counted only a few times. The chain couples TRBV29-1 to TRBJ1-1; D unclear. The V and J ends lost 5 bases and 9 bases respectively, with 13 bases between them. The CDR3 sequence is 11 residues long. Per the germline V gene, CDR1 is SQVTM and CDR2 is ANQGSEA. CDR3 DNA: TGCAGCGTTCTAGACTCTCCTAAAGCTTTCTTT. Translation: CSVLDSPKAFF.

The chain employs TRBV19 and TRBJ1-1; 12 bases are shared with TRBD1. J gave up 0 bases and V 10 bases, and 6 bases lay outside the gene matches. This CDR3 comprises 15 residues. The germline V gene encodes CDR1 LNHDA and CDR2 SQIVND (reference sequence). The CDR3 DNA sequence: TGTGCCACCGGGACAGGGGGCGCGGTGAACACTGAAGCTTTCTTT. This encodes CATGTGGAVNTEAFF.

This chain joins TRBV28 and TRBJ2-5; D is uncertain. The CDR3 sequence is 14 residues long. The germline V gene encodes CDR1 MDHEN and CDR2 SYDVKM. Trimming cost V 2 bases and J 5 bases, with 12 bases left between them. The CDR3 nucleotides are TGTGCCAGCAGTTTAGCGGCGACGTGGGAGACCCAGTACTTC. Its translation is CASSLAATWETQYF.

A few counts support this clone. J is TRBJ1-2 and V is TRBV6-5; TRBD1 matches at 10 bases. The CDR3 is 14 amino acids. Unmatched junction bases numbered 1, after V lost 5 bases and J lost 1 base. Germline CDR1 is MNHEY and CDR2 is SVGAGI. The CDR3 is CASSRTGGNYGYTF. CDR3 in DNA: TGTGCCAGCAGTCGGACAGGGGGTAACTATGGCTACACCTTC.

This chain uses TRBV5-6 with TRBJ2-7, with a possible D match to TRBD2 (5 bases). Trimming pared 2 bases from V and 0 bases from J, leaving 12 bases between. Germline V gene sequence: CDR1 SGHDT, CDR2 YYEEEE. The CDR3 totals 15 residues. In DNA form, the CDR3 reads TGTGCCAGCAGCTTCCCTCGGAGGTCCTCCTACGAGCAGTACTTC. Its translation: CASSFPRRSSYEQYF.

This clone was found a few times. The gene calls are TRBV7-9 and TRBJ2-5; 9 bases are shared with TRBD1. With V trimmed by 5 bases and J by 5 bases, 3 bases remained unmatched. This CDR3 region has 13 residues. The germline V gene encodes CDR1 SEHNR and CDR2 FQNEAQ (reference sequence). The CDR3 sequence is CASSRGQGETQYF. DNA of the CDR3: TGTGCCAGCAGCAGAGGACAGGGGGAGACCCAGTACTTC.

A few counts support this clone. This chain joins TRBV5-1 and TRBJ1-2; 8 bases are a match to TRBD1. The ends lost 4 bases at V and 4 bases at J; junction bases unmatched: 6. Germline-derived CDR1 and CDR2 are SGHRS and YFSETQ. This CDR3 spans 14 amino acids. The CDR3 bases are TGCGCCAGCAGCGACGGACAGGGAAGCTATGGCTACACCTTC. Its protein product is CASSDGQGSYGYTF. Drawing the rest from reference TRBV5-1 and TRBJ1-2, the complete variable domain is KAGVTQTPRYLIKTRGQQVTLSCSPISGHRSVSWYQQTPGQGLQFLFEYFSETQRNKGNFPGRFSGRQFSNSRSEMNVSTLELGDSALYLCASSDGQGSYGYTFGSGTRLTVV.

The chain uses TRBV28 and TRBJ2-5; possible D gene TRBD2, 5 bases. CDR3 length: 14 residues. CDR1 and CDR2 from the germline V gene are MDHEN and SYDVKM. V lost 6 bases and J 1 base, leaving 12 bases between the germline ends. The CDR3 DNA reads TGTGCCAGCAGCTCCGCGGCGGGCCAAGAGACCCAGTACTTC. As protein: CASSSAAGQETQYF.

This clone was counted only a few times. The genes are TRBV7-9 and TRBJ1-1; possible D gene TRBD1, 5 bases. The CDR3 runs to 14 residues. Trimming removed 1 base at V and 4 bases at J, with 10 bases between. Germline CDR1 SEHNR, CDR2 FQNEAQ (reference sequence). The CDR3 is CASSLDGGGTEAFF. CDR3 DNA: TGTGCCAGCAGCTTAGACGGGGGTGGCACTGAAGCTTTCTTT.

In its sample, this clone was seen a few times. The chain carries TRBV7-9 and TRBJ1-1; D uncertain. The CDR3 is 16 residues long. Germline CDR1 is SEHNR and CDR2 is FQNEAQ (reference sequence). V dropped 7 bases and J dropped 0 bases, with 18 bases sitting between them. The CDR3, as DNA: TGTGCCAGCACCCCGGGGAGGGTTCTGATGAACACTGAAGCTTTCTTT. Encoded protein: CASTPGRVLMNTEAFF.

The chain links TRBV7-2 to TRBJ2-7; 10 positions match TRBD2. The trim removed 1 base at V and 5 bases at J, leaving 11 bases unmatched. This CDR3 spans 17 amino acids. Germline CDR1 reads SGHTA; CDR2 reads FQGNSA. CDR3 DNA sequence: TGTGCCAGCAGCTTAGTTAGCGGGAGGTATCAGGTAAACGAGCAGTACTTC. Translated: CASSLVSGRYQVNEQYF.

This clone was recorded a few times. The genes are TRBV19 and TRBJ2-1; 15 bases agree with TRBD2. Germline trimming cut 8 bases from V and 9 bases from J; bases unmatched to any gene: 8. The V gene's germline CDR1 is LNHDA and CDR2 SQIVND (reference sequence). This CDR3 is built from 15 residues. The CDR3 bases are TGTGCCAGTCGGACTAGCGGGAGGGCCCCGGGTGAGCAGTTCTTC. Amino acid sequence: CASRTSGRAPGEQFF.

In this sample, this clone turned up a few times. This rearrangement joins TRBV29-1 to TRBJ2-1; perhaps TRBD1 as D (5 bases). CDR1 SQVTM and CDR2 ANQGSEA come from the germline V gene. The CDR3 sequence is 14 residues long. Trimming stripped 3 bases from V and 12 bases from J, with 21 bases between. CDR3 sequence: CSVDSQGTDLVQFF. The CDR3 coding sequence is TGCAGCGTTGATTCGCAGGGTACCGACCTGGTGCAGTTCTTC.

This clone has a handful of counts. CDR3 bases: TGTGCCTCGACGATGCGGGACCCCTACAATGAGCAGTTCTTC. It specifies CASTMRDPYNEQFF. The chain joins TRBV30 to TRBJ2-1, with D possibly matching TRBD2 (6 bases). CDR1 and CDR2 from the germline V gene are GTSNPN and SVGIG (reference sequence). This CDR3 has 14 amino acids. Trimming pared 7 bases from V and 2 bases from J, leaving 15 bases between.

The rearrangement joins TRBV7-6 to TRBJ2-7; the D gene is possibly TRBD1 (6 bases). This CDR3 has 14 amino acids. Germline V gene sequence: CDR1 SGHVS, CDR2 FNYEAQ. V gave up 1 base and J gave up 5 bases, with 12 bases separating them. CDR3 sequence: CASSLDTGIHEQYF. The CDR3 DNA sequence: TGTGCCAGCAGCTTAGACACAGGGATCCACGAGCAGTACTTC.

The chain combines TRBV4-2 with TRBJ2-2; possible D gene TRBD2, 6 bases. V was trimmed by 1 base and J by 3 bases, leaving 9 bases between them. Germline CDR1 is LGHNA and CDR2 is YNFKEQ. The CDR3 runs to 15 residues. The CDR3 sequence: CASSQASAYTGELFF. The CDR3, as DNA: TGTGCCAGCAGCCAAGCTAGCGCGTACACCGGGGAGCTGTTTTTT.

The CDR3, as DNA: TGTGCCAGCAGCAGGGACTTCCTTGCCGCCGAGCAGTACTTC. Amino acid sequence: CASSRDFLAAEQYF. The chain couples TRBV7-3 to TRBJ2-7, with TRBD2 as a possible D gene (6 bases). CDR1 and CDR2 from the germline V gene are SGHTA and FQGTGA. Trimming cost V 5 bases and J 6 bases, with 17 bases left between them. This CDR3 contains 14 residues.

This clone was observed a few times. The chain uses TRBV5-1 and TRBJ2-1, with 9 bases aligning to TRBD2. CDR1 and CDR2 (germline): SGHRS, YFSETQ. The ends lost 1 base at V and 8 bases at J; junction bases unmatched: 10. This CDR3 has 16 amino acids. Here the CDR3 reads CASSLLLAGAVDEQFF. The CDR3 coding sequence is TGCGCCAGCAGCTTGCTCTTAGCGGGAGCTGTCGATGAGCAGTTCTTC.

V and J are TRBV25-1 and TRBJ2-3; 8 bases line up with TRBD2. With V trimmed by 2 bases and J by 0 bases, 4 bases remained unmatched. Germline V gene sequence: CDR1 MGHDK, CDR2 SYGVNS. The CDR3 totals 16 residues. The DNA for the CDR3 is TGTGCCAGCAGTGAAGTTAGCGGGGCGAGCACAGATACGCAGTATTTT. Translated, it gives CASSEVSGASTDTQYF.

This clone turned up a few times. The rearrangement joins TRBV28 to TRBJ2-7; 9 bases map to TRBD2. The CDR3 runs 15 residues. From germline, CDR1 is MDHEN and CDR2 SYDVKM. The J segment lost 5 bases and the V segment lost 3 bases, leaving 8 bases of the junction unmatched. The CDR3 reads CASSLGTSTVHEQYF. The CDR3 DNA follows: TGTGCCAGCAGTTTGGGGACTAGCACTGTCCACGAGCAGTACTTC.

This clone was found a few times. This sequence joins TRBV6-6 and TRBJ2-7; 11 bases align to TRBD2. The CDR3 covers 16 residues. The junction had 8 bases not matched to a gene; V was cut back by 2 bases and J by 5 bases. Germline assignment: CDR1 MNHNY and CDR2 SVGAGI (reference sequence). This CDR3 is CASSYGTSGNIDEQYF. DNA of the CDR3: TGTGCCAGCAGTTACGGGACTAGCGGTAATATCGACGAGCAGTACTTC.

About this clone itself: A junction end diverges from the germline sequence, so it may reflect a read error. The V gene is TRBV5-1, the J gene TRBJ2-1; 11 bases match TRBD2. Germline-derived CDR1 and CDR2 are SGHRS and YFSETQ. This CDR3 contains 16 residues. In DNA form, the CDR3 reads TGCGCCAGCAGCTTGGCAACTAGCGGGAGTTACAGTGAGCAGTTCTTC. As protein: CASSLATSGSYSEQFF. Combining the CDR3 with reference TRBV5-1 and TRBJ2-1 gives the whole variable domain KAGVTQTPRYLIKTRGQQVTLSCSPISGHRSVSWYQQTPGQGLQFLFEYFSETQRNKGNFPGRFSGRQFSNSRSEMNVSTLELGDSALYLCASSLATSGSYSEQFFGPGTRLTVL.

This clone has more than one count but fewer than ten. The chain is built from TRBV30 and TRBJ2-7; D is perhaps TRBD2 (6 bases). Deletions cut 2 bases from V and 3 bases from J, with 11 bases between. CDR3 length: 13 amino acids. Germline V lookup: CDR1 GTSNPN, CDR2 SVGIG (reference sequence). Here the CDR3 reads CAWSPGVIYEQYF. The DNA of the CDR3 is TGTGCCTGGAGTCCGGGGGTGATCTACGAGCAGTACTTC. The full variable domain, rest sourced from reference TRBV30 and TRBJ2-7, is SQTIHQWPATLVQPVGSPLSLECTVEGTSNPNLYWYRQAAGRGLQLLFYSVGIGQISSEVPQNLSASRPQDRQFILSSKKLLLSDSGFYLCAWSPGVIYEQYFGPGTRLTVT.

The sample holds a few counts of this clone. DNA of the CDR3: TGTGCCATCAGGGAGCGGGATGGCTCCGGTGAGCAGTTCTTC. Amino acid sequence: CAIRERDGSGEQFF. The V gene is TRBV10-3, the J gene TRBJ2-1, with 7 bases fitting TRBD2. Germline CDR1 and CDR2: ENHRY and SYGVKD. The V segment lost 6 bases and the J segment 9 bases; nucleotides outside the gene matches: 11. There are 14 residues in the CDR3.